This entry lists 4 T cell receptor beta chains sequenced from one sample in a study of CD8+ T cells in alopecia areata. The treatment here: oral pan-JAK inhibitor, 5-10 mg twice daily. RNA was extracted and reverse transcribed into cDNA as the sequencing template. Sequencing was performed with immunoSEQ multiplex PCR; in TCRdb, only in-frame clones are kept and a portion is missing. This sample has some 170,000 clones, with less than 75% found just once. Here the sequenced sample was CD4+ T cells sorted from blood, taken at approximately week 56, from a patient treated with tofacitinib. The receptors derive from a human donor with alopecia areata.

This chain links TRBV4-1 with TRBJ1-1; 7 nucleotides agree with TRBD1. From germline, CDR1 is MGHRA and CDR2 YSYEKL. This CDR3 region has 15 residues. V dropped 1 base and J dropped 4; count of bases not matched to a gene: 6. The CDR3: CASSQGDRGPTEAFF. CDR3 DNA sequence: TGCGCCAGCAGCCAAGGAGATAGGGGGCCCACTGAAGCTTTCTTT.

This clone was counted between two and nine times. CDR3 sequence: CASPSRTDTQYF. Written as DNA, the CDR3 is TGTGCTAGTCCCTCAAGAACAGATACGCAGTATTTT. The gene calls are TRBV12-5 and TRBJ2-3; D is ambiguous. V lost 8 bases and J 3 bases, leaving 9 bases between the germline ends. CDR1 is LGHNT, CDR2 FRNRAP, per germline. This CDR3 region has 12 residues.

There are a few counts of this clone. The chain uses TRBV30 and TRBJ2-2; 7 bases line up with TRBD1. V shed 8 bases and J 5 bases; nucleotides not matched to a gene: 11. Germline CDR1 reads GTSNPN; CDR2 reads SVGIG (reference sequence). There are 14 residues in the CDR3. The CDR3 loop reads CAGDGTEITGELFF. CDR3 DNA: TGTGCCGGGGACGGGACAGAAATAACCGGGGAGCTGTTTTTT.

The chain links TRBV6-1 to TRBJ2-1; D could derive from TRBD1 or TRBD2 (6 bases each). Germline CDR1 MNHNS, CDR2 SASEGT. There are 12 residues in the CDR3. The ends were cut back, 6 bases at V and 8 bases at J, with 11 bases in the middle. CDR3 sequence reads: CASSTGTHEQFF. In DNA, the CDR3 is TGTGCCAGCAGCACAGGGACTCATGAGCAGTTCTTC.